The clone carrying this T cell receptor beta chain has only a few counts. The same CDR3 arises from other DNA sequences in this sample as well. This sample is drawn from a study of blood T cell repertoires in COVID-19. In the study overall: Italy, Spain and the United States were the sources of the convalescent and acute COVID-19 samples.

The CDR3 spans 13 residues. Per the germline V gene, CDR1 is SGHRS and CDR2 is YFSETQ. V was cut by 2 bases and J by 3 bases, with 8 bases left in between. Generated by immunoSEQ multiplex PCR, the TCRdb table keeps only in-frame clones and is missing some. Among 180,000 or so clones listed, 85% to 90% were seen once. This chain uses TRBV5-1 with TRBJ1-2; the D is unclear. The sample consisted of peripheral blood. This receptor was obtained from a woman aged 60 to 75 with acute or convalescent COVID-19. The CDR3 nucleotides are TGCGCCAGCAGCTTTACCGGAGACTATGGCTACACCTTC. Translated: CASSFTGDYGYTF.